Listed here are 17 T cell receptor beta chains from one sample, sequenced in a study of T cell repertoires in cytomegalovirus infection. TCRdb itself ran the reads through MiXCR, one entry per CDR3 protein. The repertoire includes more than 400,000 distinct CDR3 sequences, around 27% of them detected once, and 13% sits in the top ten. Sequenced material: PBMCs. Receptor source: a human donor in good health (CMV status not recorded). Some clones in this sample may be carry-over from other donors' samples.

The table lists this clonotype with a few counts. J is TRBJ2-1 and V is TRBV7-6; 9 bases fit TRBD2. J gave up 6 bases and V 4 bases, and 10 bases lay outside the gene matches. The length of the CDR3 is 16 residues. CDR1 is SGHVS, CDR2 FNYEAQ, per germline. CDR3 region: CASSYPYSSGGNEQFF. The CDR3 region has the DNA TGTGCCAGCAGCTATCCGTATAGTAGCGGGGGCAATGAGCAGTTCTTC.

This clonotype has just a few counts. CDR3 residues: CASSPMGDYRGELFF. The CDR3 region has the DNA TGTGCCAGCAGCCCAATGGGGGACTATCGGGGGGAGCTGTTTTTT. This rearrangement joins TRBV7-2 to TRBJ2-2; TRBD2 matches at 7 bases. V was pared by 5 bases and J by 8 bases, with 11 bases of the junction left unmatched. The CDR3 spans 15 residues. In germline, CDR1 is SGHTA, CDR2 FQGNSA.

This clonotype was picked up a small number of times. The rearrangement links TRBV11-2 to TRBJ2-1; D might be TRBD1 (5 bases). V was trimmed by 5 bases and J by 7 bases, leaving 21 bases between them. Germline CDR1 is SGHAT and CDR2 is FQNNGV. CDR3 length equals 16 residues. CDR3 residues: CASSPKGRPVFNEQFF. CDR3 DNA: TGTGCCAGCAGCCCCAAGGGGCGGCCTGTGTTTAATGAGCAGTTCTTC.

This CDR3 reads CASSSTTGRSGNTIYF. DNA of the CDR3: TGTGCCAGCAGCTCCACGACAGGCCGCTCTGGAAACACCATATATTTT. The V call is TRBV7-8, the J call TRBJ1-3, with a possible D match to TRBD1 (6 bases). Germline-derived CDR1 and CDR2 are SGHVS and FQNEAQ. The CDR3 runs to 16 residues. V lost 4 bases, J lost 0 bases, and 13 bases lay in between.

This clonotype was recorded a few times. The chain combines TRBV28 with TRBJ2-1, with 15 nucleotides matching TRBD2. The length of the CDR3 is 17 residues. V shed 5 bases, J shed 8 bases, and the junction held 10 bases outside the gene matches. The germline gives CDR1 MDHEN, CDR2 SYDVKM. CDR3 DNA: TGTGCCAGCAGTCCGCCGGGACTAGCGGGAGGCAGCGATGAGCAGTTCTTC. This gives the protein CASSPPGLAGGSDEQFF. Supplemented by reference TRBV28 and TRBJ2-1, the full variable domain reads DVKVTQSSRYLVKRTGEKVFLECVQDMDHENMFWYRQDPGLGLRLIYFSYDVKMKEKGDIPEGYSVSREKKERFSLILESASTNQTSMYLCASSPPGLAGGSDEQFFGPGTRLTVL.

The chain joins TRBV6-2 or TRBV6-3 to TRBJ1-1; D gene ambiguous. The V and J ends lost 6 bases and 4 bases respectively, with 12 bases between them. CDR3 size: 13 residues. Germline V gene sequence: CDR1 MNHEY, CDR2 SVGEGT. The DNA for the CDR3 is TGTGCCAGCAGCCGCGGCCCACGCACTGAAGCTTTCTTT. Translated, it gives CASSRGPRTEAFF.

This chain links TRBV4-1 with TRBJ1-4; the D is unclear. The CDR3 has 14 residues. Trimming cost V 4 bases and J 8 bases, with 14 bases left between them. CDR1 MGHRA and CDR2 YSYEKL come from the germline V gene. CDR3 bases: TGCGCCAGCAGCCCCCTGGGCAGCGAGGAAAAACTGTTTTTT. This codes for CASSPLGSEEKLFF.

The sample holds a few counts of this clonotype. This chain connects TRBV7-8 to TRBJ1-5, with 10 positions matching TRBD1. The length of the CDR3 is 16 residues. CDR1 and CDR2 from the germline V gene are SGHVS and FQNEAQ. The trim removed 1 base at V and 5 bases at J, leaving 5 bases unmatched. In DNA, the CDR3 is TGTGCCAGCAGCTTAGGATCGGGACAGGGGCATCAGCCCCAGCATTTT. This codes for CASSLGSGQGHQPQHF.

This sequence joins TRBV4-1 and TRBJ1-1; no reliable D call. CDR3 length: 15 residues. V lost 4 bases to trimming and J lost 1 base, with 13 bases between them. Germline V CDR1 and CDR2: MGHRA, YSYEKL. The CDR3 bases are TGCGCCAGCAGCCTTAACTCTGAGGAGAACACTGAAGCTTTCTTT. Its protein product is CASSLNSEENTEAFF.

The V gene is TRBV7-9, the J gene TRBJ1-4; TRBD1 matches at 10 bases. V lost 4 bases to trimming and J lost 7 bases; unmatched junction nucleotides: 12. The CDR3 sequence is 17 residues long. CDR1 is SEHNR and CDR2 is FQNEAQ in the germline V gene (reference sequence). CDR3 in amino acids: CASSSAGTGVGGEKLFF. CDR3 bases: TGTGCCAGCAGCTCCGCCGGGACAGGGGTTGGTGGTGAAAAACTGTTTTTT.

This clonotype has at least ten counts. The chain carries TRBV7-9 and TRBJ2-7; tentatively, D is TRBD1 (6 bases). V was pared by 1 base and J by 2 bases, with 9 bases between. Germline loops: CDR1 SEHNR, CDR2 FQNEAQ (reference sequence). The CDR3 loop spans 14 amino acids. The DNA of the CDR3 is TGTGCCAGCAGCTTAGAGAGGGGGACCTACGAGCAGTACTTC. This codes for CASSLERGTYEQYF.

In this sample, this clonotype turned up a few times. The chain combines TRBV11-3 with TRBJ2-5; D is unclear. V was clipped by 2 bases and J by 3 bases, with 7 bases between them. Germline CDR1 is SGHNT and CDR2 is YENEEA. The CDR3 has 13 amino acids. CDR3 sequence reads: CASSLSPKETQYF. The CDR3 DNA follows: TGTGCCAGCAGCTTATCTCCTAAAGAGACCCAGTACTTC.

This clonotype was counted only a few times. V and J are TRBV12-3 or TRBV12-4 and TRBJ2-1; 7 bases align to TRBD2. This CDR3 is 17 amino acids long. The trim removed 2 bases at V and 5 bases at J, leaving 12 bases unmatched. CDR3 in DNA: TGTGCCAGCAGTTTAAAGTTGGGGGAGGGCCTGGACAATGAGCAGTTCTTC. Translation gives CASSLKLGEGLDNEQFF.

This clonotype appeared many times. The rearrangement joins TRBV7-9 to TRBJ1-1; D is ambiguous. With 4 bases removed from V and 11 bases from J, the gap between germline ends came to 17 bases. This CDR3 region has 13 residues. Looked up from germline, CDR1 is SEHNR and CDR2 is FQNEAQ (reference sequence). CDR3 sequence: CASSSSSVAYAFF. The DNA of the CDR3 is TGTGCCAGCAGCTCATCTTCGGTGGCTTATGCTTTCTTT.

The rearrangement joins TRBV4-3 to TRBJ1-4; D is unclear. This CDR3 has 15 amino acids. The germline V gene encodes CDR1 LGHNA and CDR2 YSLEER. V lost 2 bases and J 2 bases, leaving 9 bases between the germline ends. CDR3 coding DNA: TGCGCCAGCAGCCAAAGTGCACAGACTAATGAAAAACTGTTTTTT. Protein: CASSQSAQTNEKLFF.

The sample holds many counts of this clonotype. The chain carries TRBV7-2 and TRBJ1-2; no reliable D call. The CDR3 consists of 13 residues. V lost 1 base to trimming and J lost 4 bases, with 7 bases between them. Germline CDR1 SGHTA, CDR2 FQGNSA. The CDR3 loop reads CASSLVSGYGYTF. DNA of the CDR3: TGTGCCAGCAGCTTAGTGTCTGGCTATGGCTACACCTTC.

This clonotype was seen a few times. J is TRBJ2-7 and V is TRBV11-2; 8 nucleotides line up with TRBD1. The CDR3 loop spans 14 amino acids. V shed 5 bases and J 7 bases; nucleotides not matched to a gene: 10. Germline CDR1 reads SGHAT; CDR2 reads FQNNGV. In nucleotides, the CDR3 is TGTGCCAGCAGCCGTAGGACAGGGCCTTTTGAGCAGTACGTC. Its protein is CASSRRTGPFEQYV.